This TCR beta chain was profiled in a study of blood T cell repertoires in COVID-19. This clone was seen once. Profiled with immunoSEQ multiplex PCR; TCRdb holds only in-frame clones, not every one. The sample lists approximately 200,000 clones, 70% to 90% occurring once. CDR3 length equals 16 residues. In germline, CDR1 is SNHLY, CDR2 FYNNEI. Germline trimming cut 8 bases from V and 3 bases from J; bases unmatched to any gene: 13. Source material: peripheral blood. The chain has TRBV2 and TRBJ1-5; 7 nucleotides align to TRBD1. The origin of this receptor is a man in his fifties who had recovered from COVID-19. The chain's CDR3 is CASRIETGSTNQPQHF. Written as DNA, the CDR3 is TGTGCCAGCCGCATAGAGACAGGGTCCACCAATCAGCCCCAGCATTTT.